What follows are 28 T cell receptor beta chains derived from one specimen sequenced in a study of blood T cell repertoires in COVID-19. Method: immunoSEQ multiplex PCR; TCRdb's copy keeps in-frame clones and lacks some. The data contain roughly 80,000 clones, around 76% of them singletons. Specimen: peripheral blood. The receptors shown here come from a human donor in a cohort sampled during active COVID-19.

In DNA form, the CDR3 reads TGCGCCAGCAGCTACCAATCTAGCGGCCAAGAGACCCAGTACTTC. Translating gives CASSYQSSGQETQYF. The V call is TRBV5-1, the J call TRBJ2-5, with 7 positions matching TRBD2. CDR3 length: 15 amino acids. Germline CDR1 reads SGHRS; CDR2 reads YFSETQ. V shed 3 bases, J shed 1 base, and the junction held 6 bases outside the gene matches.

This clone was counted once. The chain combines TRBV20-1 with TRBJ2-5; D is perhaps TRBD2 (7 bases). The germline gives CDR1 DFQATT, CDR2 SNEGSKA (reference sequence). V was clipped by 6 bases and J by 5 bases, with 10 bases between them. The CDR3 is made up of 11 amino acids. The CDR3 bases are TGCAGTGCCGGGGGGCGGGAGACCCAGTACTTC. This gives the protein CSAGGRETQYF.

This rearrangement joins TRBV28 to TRBJ2-7; possibly TRBD2 for D (6 bases). V lost 0 bases and J 4 bases, leaving 16 bases between the germline ends. Germline CDR1 is MDHEN and CDR2 is SYDVKM. This CDR3 contains 16 residues. The CDR3 region has the DNA TGTGCCAGCAGTTTATGGCTGGGCGGGGTGGTATACGAGCAGTACTTC. Translating it yields CASSLWLGGVVYEQYF.

The chain couples TRBV6-4 to TRBJ2-1, with 7 bases matching TRBD2. The V segment lost 3 bases and the J segment 2 bases; nucleotides outside the gene matches: 4. Germline-derived CDR1 and CDR2 are MRHNA and SNTAGT. The CDR3 is 15 residues long. This CDR3 reads CASSERAGTYNEQFF. CDR3 in DNA: TGTGCCAGCAGTGAGCGAGCGGGGACCTACAATGAGCAGTTCTTC.

The genes are TRBV7-2 and TRBJ2-7; TRBD1 matches at 9 bases. V dropped 5 bases and J dropped 2; count of bases not matched to a gene: 7. Germline loops: CDR1 SGHTA, CDR2 FQGNSA. The CDR3 totals 15 residues. CDR3 DNA: TGTGCCAGCAGCATAGACAGGGGGTTCCCCTACGAGCAGTACGTC. Its translation is CASSIDRGFPYEQYV.

The chain uses TRBV27 and TRBJ1-2; 7 nucleotides match TRBD1. V shed 1 base, J shed 6 bases, and the junction held 8 bases outside the gene matches. The germline V gene encodes CDR1 MNHEY and CDR2 SMNVEV (reference sequence). The CDR3 has 15 residues. The CDR3 reads CASSLYLTGIDGYTF. The CDR3 coding sequence is TGTGCCAGCAGTTTATACTTGACAGGGATCGATGGCTACACCTTC.

In its sample, this clone was seen once. The chain combines TRBV9 with TRBJ1-2; perhaps TRBD1 as D (5 bases). Germline V gene lookup returns CDR1 SGDLS and CDR2 YYNGEE. The CDR3 has 14 residues. Deletions cut 3 bases from V and 8 bases from J, with 17 bases between. DNA of the CDR3: TGTGCCAGCAGCGCGTCCGGGACTCTCTACGGCTACACCTTC. This gives the protein CASSASGTLYGYTF. Supplemented by reference TRBV9 and TRBJ1-2, the full variable domain reads DSGVTQTPKHLITATGQRVTLRCSPRSGDLSVYWYQQSLDQGLQFLIQYYNGEERAKGNILERFSAQQFPDLHSELNLSSLELGDSALYFCASSASGTLYGYTFGSGTRLTVV.

This clone appeared once. The chain employs TRBV6-4 and TRBJ1-6; 10 bases are shared with TRBD1. The CDR3 has 16 amino acids. Losses at the gene ends were 3 bases for V and 14 bases for J; bases not matched to a gene: 13. Looked up from germline, CDR1 is MRHNA and CDR2 is SNTAGT. The CDR3 DNA sequence: TGTGCCAGCAGTGATTTACCGGGACAGGGGTATTCGGCCCTCCACTTT. It is translated as CASSDLPGQGYSALHF.

V is TRBV5-1 and J is TRBJ2-3; D gene ambiguous. The CDR3 length is 13 residues. V was shortened by 0 bases and J by 6 bases, with 8 bases between the two germline ends. Germline V gene sequence: CDR1 SGHRS, CDR2 YFSETQ. CDR3 residues: CASSLASRDTQYF. DNA for the CDR3: TGCGCCAGCAGCTTGGCCTCGAGGGATACGCAGTATTTT.

The V call is TRBV19, the J call TRBJ2-6; TRBD1 agrees at 12 bases. The CDR3 length is 16 residues. The germline V gene encodes CDR1 LNHDA and CDR2 SQIVND (reference sequence). J gave up 3 bases and V 10 bases, and 7 bases lay outside the gene matches. CDR3 loop: CATPGQGAVGANVLTF. The CDR3 DNA follows: TGTGCCACCCCGGGACAGGGGGCGGTTGGGGCCAACGTCCTGACTTTC.

The J gene is TRBJ2-5, the V gene TRBV27; TRBD2 aligns across 11 bases. CDR1 MNHEY and CDR2 SMNVEV come from the germline V gene (reference sequence). V was pared by 5 bases and J by 2 bases, with 4 bases of the junction left unmatched. CDR3 size: 15 residues. The chain's CDR3 is CASSAGTSGQETQYF. CDR3 sequence (DNA): TGTGCCAGCAGTGCCGGGACTAGCGGACAAGAGACCCAGTACTTC.

This clone was recorded many times. V is TRBV7-9 and J is TRBJ1-2; D is perhaps TRBD1 (5 bases). CDR3 length: 15 amino acids. CDR1 SEHNR and CDR2 FQNEAQ come from the germline V gene (reference sequence). Between the trimmed V and J ends, which lost 5 bases and 13 bases, there was a span of 26 bases. As DNA, the CDR3 is TGTGCCAGCAGCCAAGGCCCGGGCAGGGAAGGTTGGCCCACCTTC. Translated: CASSQGPGREGWPTF.

This clone was detected a few times. V and J are TRBV7-2 and TRBJ1-1; 9 nucleotides line up with TRBD1. Per germline, CDR1 SGHTA and CDR2 FQGNSA. The CDR3 consists of 13 residues. Unmatched junction bases numbered 3, after V lost 0 bases and J lost 10 bases. The DNA of the CDR3 is TGTGCCAGCAGCTTAGCCGGGACAGGGTTAGCTTTCTTT. Its protein is CASSLAGTGLAFF.

The V gene is TRBV5-4, the J gene TRBJ1-6; D possibly corresponds to TRBD1 (6 bases). CDR3 length: 14 residues. In germline, CDR1 is SGHNT, CDR2 YYREEE (reference sequence). Trimming removed 0 bases at V and 6 bases at J, with 7 bases between. For the CDR3, the DNA is TGTGCCAGCAGCTTGGCAGGGGTTAATTCACCCCTCCACTTT. Encoded protein: CASSLAGVNSPLHF.

The chain joins TRBV11-3 to TRBJ1-1; possibly TRBD1 for D (5 bases). Trimming cost V 5 bases and J 6 bases, with 13 bases left between them. Germline CDR1 and CDR2: SGHNT and YENEEA. CDR3 length equals 13 residues. CDR3 sequence reads: CASSRGEGPEAFF. DNA for the CDR3: TGTGCCAGCAGCCGCGGGGAGGGACCTGAAGCTTTCTTT. Based on the CDR3 plus reference TRBV11-3 and TRBJ1-1, the full variable domain is EAGVVQSPRYKIIEKKQPVAFWCNPISGHNTLYWYLQNLGQGPELLIRYENEEAVDDSQLPKDRFSAERLKGVDSTLKIQPAELGDSAVYLCASSRGEGPEAFFGQGTRLTVV.

In its sample, this clone was seen a few times. The chain combines TRBV30 with TRBJ1-1; D perhaps matches TRBD1 (6 bases). The germline V gene encodes CDR1 GTSNPN and CDR2 SVGIG (reference sequence). V lost 3 bases to trimming and J lost 1 base, with 9 bases between them. This CDR3 has 13 amino acids. The CDR3 nucleotides read TGTGCCTGGAGGGGACACCAGAACACTGAAGCTTTCTTT. Encoded protein: CAWRGHQNTEAFF.

The rearrangement uses TRBV6-2 or TRBV6-3 and TRBJ2-7, with 7 bases aligning to TRBD2. Germline V gives CDR1 MNHEY, CDR2 SVGEGT. The length of the CDR3 is 14 residues. V shed 6 bases, J shed 3 bases, and the junction held 8 bases outside the gene matches. The CDR3 protein is CASRPGGDYYEQYV. CDR3 sequence (DNA): TGTGCCAGCAGGCCTGGGGGGGACTACTACGAGCAGTACGTC.

V is TRBV9 and J is TRBJ2-2, with TRBD2 matching over 12 bases. This CDR3 contains 16 residues. CDR1 is SGDLS, CDR2 YYNGEE, per germline. J gave up 4 bases and V 4 bases, and 5 bases lay outside the gene matches. This chain's CDR3 is CASSLTSGRGTGELFF. CDR3 sequence (DNA): TGTGCCAGCAGCCTGACTAGCGGGAGAGGCACCGGGGAGCTGTTTTTT.

The chain recombines TRBV5-1 with TRBJ1-5; 7 bases are a match to TRBD1. This CDR3 is 14 amino acids long. Per germline, CDR1 SGHRS and CDR2 YFSETQ. With V trimmed by 5 bases and J by 2 bases, 4 bases remained unmatched. CDR3 sequence (DNA): TGCGCCAGCAGTCAAGGACAGGGCAATCAGCCCCAGCATTTT. Its protein is CASSQGQGNQPQHF.

The genes are TRBV6-5 and TRBJ2-3; weak D call: TRBD2 (5 bases). CDR3 length: 16 amino acids. V lost 0 bases and J 2 bases, leaving 12 bases between the germline ends. CDR1 and CDR2 from the germline V gene are MNHEY and SVGAGI. The CDR3 DNA sequence: TGTGCCAGCAGTTACTCACAGCGGAGCTCCACAGATACGCAGTATTTT. Protein sequence: CASSYSQRSSTDTQYF.

The gene calls are TRBV6-1 and TRBJ2-1; D may be TRBD2 (6 bases). The V gene's germline CDR1 is MNHNS and CDR2 SASEGT. The CDR3 consists of 15 residues. V lost 2 bases to trimming and J lost 9 bases, with 17 bases between them. CDR3 nucleotides: TGTGCCAGCAGTGAACCATCCGGGGGTAGCGGTGAGCAGTTCTTC. Its translation is CASSEPSGGSGEQFF.

The chain links TRBV30 to TRBJ1-1; possible D gene TRBD1, 6 bases. The V gene's germline CDR1 is GTSNPN and CDR2 SVGIG (reference sequence). The CDR3 is 13 residues long. The V end was cut by 5 bases, the J end by 3 bases, with 13 bases between. The CDR3 nucleotides read TGTGCCTGGGACAGGACAGCTTACACTGAAGCTTTCTTT. Translation: CAWDRTAYTEAFF. Based on the CDR3 plus reference TRBV30 and TRBJ1-1, the full variable domain is SQTIHQWPATLVQPVGSPLSLECTVEGTSNPNLYWYRQAAGRGLQLLFYSVGIGQISSEVPQNLSASRPQDRQFILSSKKLLLSDSGFYLCAWDRTAYTEAFFGQGTRLTVV.

In DNA form, the CDR3 reads TGTGCCAGCAGTGAAGCGAATGCGGCTGGCAATGAGCAGTTCTTC. Its translation is CASSEANAAGNEQFF. The rearrangement links TRBV2 to TRBJ2-1; D call uncertain. The germline V and J ends were trimmed by 0 bases and 6 bases, with 12 bases remaining between them. Germline V gene sequence: CDR1 SNHLY, CDR2 FYNNEI. This CDR3 spans 15 amino acids.

The chain has TRBV27 and TRBJ2-1; 15 bases are a match to TRBD2. The junction had 12 bases not matched to a gene; V was cut back by 3 bases and J by 3 bases. Per the germline V gene, CDR1 is MNHEY and CDR2 is SMNVEV (reference sequence). The CDR3 length is 20 residues. The CDR3 sequence is CASSFSGRTSGRGRYNEQFF. For the CDR3, the DNA is TGTGCCAGCAGTTTTTCGGGGAGGACTAGCGGGAGGGGTCGCTACAATGAGCAGTTCTTC.

The rearrangement links TRBV9 to TRBJ2-7, with TRBD1 as a possible D gene (6 bases). Germline CDR1 and CDR2: SGDLS and YYNGEE. V was clipped by 3 bases and J by 6 bases, with 16 bases between them. CDR3 length equals 14 residues. The CDR3 DNA is TGTGCCAGCAGCGCGGACAGTGGTGGTCGCGAGCAGTACTTC. It encodes CASSADSGGREQYF.

The chain has TRBV19 and TRBJ2-7, with 8 bases matching TRBD1. CDR1 is LNHDA and CDR2 is SQIVND in the germline V gene (reference sequence). The CDR3 is 14 amino acids. Trimming took 3 bases from V and 7 from J; bases not matched to a gene: 8. The CDR3 is CASSIGQGFLEQYF. CDR3 DNA: TGTGCCAGTAGTATTGGACAGGGCTTCTTGGAGCAGTACTTC.

The chain links TRBV29-1 to TRBJ2-1; the D gene is possibly TRBD1 (6 bases). This CDR3 comprises 11 residues. Germline loops: CDR1 SQVTM, CDR2 ANQGSEA. V dropped 8 bases and J dropped 6 bases, with 11 bases sitting between them. This CDR3 is CSPRTVNEQFF. DNA of the CDR3: TGCAGCCCGAGGACAGTCAATGAGCAGTTCTTC.

In this sample, this clone turned up once. The rearrangement links TRBV3-1 (or the pseudogene TRBV3-2) to TRBJ2-7; 10 bases map to TRBD1. The CDR3 is 15 amino acids. The V segment lost 4 bases and the J segment 1 base; nucleotides outside the gene matches: 4. Per the germline V gene, CDR1 is LGHDT and CDR2 is YNNKEL (reference sequence). CDR3: CASSPGQGKSYEQYV. The CDR3 bases are TGTGCCAGCAGCCCGGGACAGGGGAAGTCCTACGAGCAGTACGTC.